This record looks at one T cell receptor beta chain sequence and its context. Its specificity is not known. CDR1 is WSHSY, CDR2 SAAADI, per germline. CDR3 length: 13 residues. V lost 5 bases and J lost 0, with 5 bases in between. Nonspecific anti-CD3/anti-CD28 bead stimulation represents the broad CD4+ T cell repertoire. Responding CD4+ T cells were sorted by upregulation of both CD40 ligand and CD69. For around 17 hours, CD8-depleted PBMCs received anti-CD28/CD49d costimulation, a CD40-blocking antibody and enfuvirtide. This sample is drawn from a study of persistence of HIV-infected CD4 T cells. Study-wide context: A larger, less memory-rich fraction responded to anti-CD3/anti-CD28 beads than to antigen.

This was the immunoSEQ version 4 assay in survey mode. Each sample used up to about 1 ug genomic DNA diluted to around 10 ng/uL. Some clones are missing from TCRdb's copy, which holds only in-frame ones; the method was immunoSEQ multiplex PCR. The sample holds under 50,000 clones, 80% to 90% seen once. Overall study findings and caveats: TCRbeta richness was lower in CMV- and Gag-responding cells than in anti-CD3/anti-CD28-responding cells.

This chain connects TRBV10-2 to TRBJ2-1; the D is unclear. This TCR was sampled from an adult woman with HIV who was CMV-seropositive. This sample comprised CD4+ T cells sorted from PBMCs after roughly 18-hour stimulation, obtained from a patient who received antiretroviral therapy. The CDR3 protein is CASSTSSYNEQFF. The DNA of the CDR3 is TGCGCCAGCAGTACGAGCTCCTACAATGAGCAGTTCTTC.